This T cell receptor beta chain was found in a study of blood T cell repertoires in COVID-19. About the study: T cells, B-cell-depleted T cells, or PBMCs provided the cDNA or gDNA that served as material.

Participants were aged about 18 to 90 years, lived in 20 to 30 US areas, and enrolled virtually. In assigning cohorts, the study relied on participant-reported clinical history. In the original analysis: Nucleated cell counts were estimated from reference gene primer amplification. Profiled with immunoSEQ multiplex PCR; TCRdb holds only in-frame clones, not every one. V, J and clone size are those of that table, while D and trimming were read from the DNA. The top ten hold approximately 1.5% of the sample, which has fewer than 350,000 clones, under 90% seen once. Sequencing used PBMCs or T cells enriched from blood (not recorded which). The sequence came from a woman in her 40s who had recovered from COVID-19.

The CDR3 loop reads CASSRGVGGDEQFF. CDR3 coding DNA: TGTGCCAGCAGCCGAGGGGTGGGAGGAGATGAGCAGTTCTTC. The chain recombines TRBV7-3 with TRBJ2-1; D is perhaps TRBD2 (6 bases). The V end lost 5 bases, the J end lost 8 bases, and 16 bases lay between the germline ends. Germline CDR1 is SGHTA and CDR2 is FQGTGA. The CDR3 runs 14 residues. The full variable domain, with the rest looked up from reference TRBV7-3 and TRBJ2-1, is GAGVSQTPSNKVTEKGKYVELRCDPISGHTALYWYRQSLGQGPEFLIYFQGTGAADDSGLPNDRFFAVRPEGSVSTLKIQRTERGDSAVYLCASSRGVGGDEQFFGPGTRLTVL.